This T cell receptor (beta chain) is drawn from a study of blood T cells in healthy people across ages. The junction had 5 bases not matched to a gene; V was cut back by 5 bases and J by 0 bases. Per the germline V gene, CDR1 is SQVTM and CDR2 is ANQGSEA. CDR3 length: 15 amino acids. Primed by a sample-barcoded 5' primer and a J-beta primer mix, a second PCR proceeded for 7 to 11 cycles. TCRdb re-called the 5' RACE reads through MiXCR, storing one row per CDR3 protein. In the table there are around 1.1 million distinct CDR3 sequences, around two fifths of which are singletons. This clonotype was found a few times.

Sequences were obtained from blood. The receptor's source is a man aged 18 to 30 in good health. J is TRBJ2-3 and V is TRBV29-1; TRBD1 matches 10 bases. Here the CDR3 DNA reads TGCAGCGTTCCCGGGACAGGGGCTAGCACAGATACGCAGTATTTT. Its translation: CSVPGTGASTDTQYF.